This TCR beta chain was observed in a study of cytomegalovirus exposure and HLA in healthy donors. Whole-study results and caveats: Trimming of TCR beta V- and J-genes showed a link, identified in a later analysis, to a missense DCLRE1C variant.

Trimming cost V 7 bases and J 10 bases, with 22 bases left between them. From germline, CDR1 is MNHNS and CDR2 SASEGT. The CDR3 runs 15 residues. This clone was counted only a few times. Its antigen is as yet unknown. PCR employed 60 Vbeta and 13 Jbeta primers. TCRdb's copy holds only in-frame clones and misses some; the assay was immunoSEQ multiplex PCR. This sample has about 130,000 clones; roughly four fifths occur once, and the top ten carry 2% to 2.5%. This chain links TRBV6-1 with TRBJ1-4, with D tentatively TRBD1 (6 bases). The source material was PBMCs. The receptor was isolated from a man aged 30 to 45 in good health and CMV-seronegative. CDR3: CASKVGWAGAGKLFF. The CDR3 nucleotides are TGTGCCAGCAAGGTGGGATGGGCAGGGGCTGGAAAACTGTTTTTT.